This record looks at one T cell receptor (beta chain) sequence and its context. This record comes from a study of T cell changes during pregnancy in multiple sclerosis. The method was immunoSEQ multiplex PCR; TCRdb's version includes in-frame clones alone and lacks a portion of them. The data contain approximately 89,000 clones, around 94% of them singletons. The CDR3 spans 14 residues. Germline values: CDR1 SGHVS, CDR2 FQNEAQ. V lost 5 bases and J lost 8; bases outside the gene matches: 9. This specimen was peripheral blood, taken in the third trimester of pregnancy. This clonotype was obtained from a female donor with multiple sclerosis, enrolled in a pregnancy study. The V call is TRBV7-8, the J call TRBJ1-2, with 9 positions matching TRBD1. The CDR3 region has the DNA TGTGCCAGCAGCAGACGGACAGGGGAAGACGGCTACACCTTC. Translation gives CASSRRTGEDGYTF.